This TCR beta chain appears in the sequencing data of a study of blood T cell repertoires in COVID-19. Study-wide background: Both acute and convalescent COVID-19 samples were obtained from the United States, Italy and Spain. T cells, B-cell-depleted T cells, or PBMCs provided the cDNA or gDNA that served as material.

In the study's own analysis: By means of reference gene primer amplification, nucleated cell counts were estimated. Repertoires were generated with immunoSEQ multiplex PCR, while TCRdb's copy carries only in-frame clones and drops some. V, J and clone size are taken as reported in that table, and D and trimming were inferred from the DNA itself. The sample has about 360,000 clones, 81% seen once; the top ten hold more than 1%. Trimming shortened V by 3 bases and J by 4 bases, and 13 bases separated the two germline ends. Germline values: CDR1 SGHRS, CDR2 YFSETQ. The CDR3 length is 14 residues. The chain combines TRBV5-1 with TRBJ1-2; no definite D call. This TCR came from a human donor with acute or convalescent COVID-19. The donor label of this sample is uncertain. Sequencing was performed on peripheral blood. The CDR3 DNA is TGCGCCAGCAGCTCCGCGACCTCTAGCTATGGCTACACCTTC. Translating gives CASSSATSSYGYTF.